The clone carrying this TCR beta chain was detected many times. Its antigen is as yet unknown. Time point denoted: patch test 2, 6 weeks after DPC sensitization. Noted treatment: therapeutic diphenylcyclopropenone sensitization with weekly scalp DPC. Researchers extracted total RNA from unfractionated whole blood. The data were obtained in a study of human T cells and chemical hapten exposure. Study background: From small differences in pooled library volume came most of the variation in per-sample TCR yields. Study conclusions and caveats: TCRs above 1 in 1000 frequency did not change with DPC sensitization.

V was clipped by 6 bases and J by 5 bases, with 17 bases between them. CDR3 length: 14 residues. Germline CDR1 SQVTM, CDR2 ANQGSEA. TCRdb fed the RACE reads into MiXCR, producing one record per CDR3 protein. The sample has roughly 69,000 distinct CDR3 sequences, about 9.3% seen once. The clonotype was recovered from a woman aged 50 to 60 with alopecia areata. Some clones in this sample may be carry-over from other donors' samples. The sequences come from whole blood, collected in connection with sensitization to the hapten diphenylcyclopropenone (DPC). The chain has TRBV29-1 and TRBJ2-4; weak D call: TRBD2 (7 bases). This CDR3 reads CSVLQGGGQNIQYF. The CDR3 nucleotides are TGCAGCGTACTACAGGGCGGGGGCCAAAACATTCAGTACTTC.